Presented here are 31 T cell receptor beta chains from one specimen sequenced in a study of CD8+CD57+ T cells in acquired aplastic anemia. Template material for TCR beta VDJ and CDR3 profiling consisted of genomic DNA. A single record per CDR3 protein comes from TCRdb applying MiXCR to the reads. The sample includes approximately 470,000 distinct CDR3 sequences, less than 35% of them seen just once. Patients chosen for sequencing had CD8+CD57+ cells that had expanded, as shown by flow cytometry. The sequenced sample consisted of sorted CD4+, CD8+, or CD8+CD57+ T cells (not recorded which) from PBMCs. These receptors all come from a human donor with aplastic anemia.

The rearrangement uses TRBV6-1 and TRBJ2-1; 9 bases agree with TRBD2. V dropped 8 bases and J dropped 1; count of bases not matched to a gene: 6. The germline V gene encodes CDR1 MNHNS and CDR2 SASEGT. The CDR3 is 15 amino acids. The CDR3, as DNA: TGTGCCAGCGGAGGGACTAGCAGTTCCTACAATGAGCAGTTCTTC. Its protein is CASGGTSSSYNEQFF.

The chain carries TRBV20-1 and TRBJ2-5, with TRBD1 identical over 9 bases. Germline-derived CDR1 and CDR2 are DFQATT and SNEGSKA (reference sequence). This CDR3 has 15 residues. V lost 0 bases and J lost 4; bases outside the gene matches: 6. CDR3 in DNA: TGCAGTGCTAGAGACCCCGGGACAGGGCTAGAGACCCAGTACTTC. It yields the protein CSARDPGTGLETQYF.

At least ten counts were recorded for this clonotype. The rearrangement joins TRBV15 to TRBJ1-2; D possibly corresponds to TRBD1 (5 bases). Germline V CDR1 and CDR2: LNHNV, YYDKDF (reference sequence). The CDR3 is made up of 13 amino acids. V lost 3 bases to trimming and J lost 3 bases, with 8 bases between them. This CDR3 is CATSSGRDYGYTF. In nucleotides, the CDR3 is TGTGCCACCAGCAGCGGCAGGGACTATGGCTACACCTTC.

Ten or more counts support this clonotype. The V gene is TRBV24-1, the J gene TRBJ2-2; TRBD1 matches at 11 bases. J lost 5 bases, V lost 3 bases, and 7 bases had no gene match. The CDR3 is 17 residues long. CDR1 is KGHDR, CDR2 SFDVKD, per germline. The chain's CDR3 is CATSDAGQGAATGELFF. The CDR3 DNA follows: TGTGCCACCAGTGATGCCGGACAGGGGGCTGCGACCGGGGAGCTGTTTTTT.

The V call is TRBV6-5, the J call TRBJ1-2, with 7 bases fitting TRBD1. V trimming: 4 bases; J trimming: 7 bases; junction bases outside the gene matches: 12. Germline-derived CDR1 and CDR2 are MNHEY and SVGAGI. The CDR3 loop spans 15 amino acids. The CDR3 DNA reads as TGTGCCAGCAGTTCCGCCTGGGAAGGGGGCGGTGGCTACACCTTC. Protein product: CASSSAWEGGGGYTF.

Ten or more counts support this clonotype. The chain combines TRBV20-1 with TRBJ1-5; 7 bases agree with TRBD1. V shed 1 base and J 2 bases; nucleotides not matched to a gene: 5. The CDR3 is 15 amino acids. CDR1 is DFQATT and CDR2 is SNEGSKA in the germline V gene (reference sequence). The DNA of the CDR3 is TGCAGTGCTAGAGCTAACAGGGGTGGCAATCAGCCCCAGCATTTT. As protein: CSARANRGGNQPQHF.

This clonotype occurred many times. CDR3 DNA sequence: TGCAGTGCCCCGGGACAGGGGGACACTGAAGCTTTCTTT. It encodes CSAPGQGDTEAFF. The chain combines TRBV20-1 with TRBJ1-1; 11 bases line up with TRBD1. The V gene's germline CDR1 is DFQATT and CDR2 SNEGSKA (reference sequence). The CDR3 length is 13 residues. The trim removed 6 bases at V and 3 bases at J, leaving 3 bases unmatched.

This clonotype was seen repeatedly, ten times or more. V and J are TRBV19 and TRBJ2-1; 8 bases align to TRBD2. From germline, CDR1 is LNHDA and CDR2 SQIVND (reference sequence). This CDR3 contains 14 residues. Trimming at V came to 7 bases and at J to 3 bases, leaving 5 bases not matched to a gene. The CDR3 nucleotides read TGTGCCAGTACGAGCGGGGGCGACTACAATGAGCAGTTCTTC. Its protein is CASTSGGDYNEQFF. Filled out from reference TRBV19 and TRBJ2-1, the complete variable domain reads DGGITQSPKYLFRKEGQNVTLSCEQNLNHDAMYWYRQDPGQGLRLIYYSQIVNDFQKGDIAEGYSVSREKKESFPLTVTSAQKNPTAFYLCASTSGGDYNEQFFGPGTRLTVL.

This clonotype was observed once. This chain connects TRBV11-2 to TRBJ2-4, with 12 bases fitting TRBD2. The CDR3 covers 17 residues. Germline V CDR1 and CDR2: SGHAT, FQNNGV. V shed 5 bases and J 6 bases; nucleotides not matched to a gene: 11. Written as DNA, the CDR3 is TGTGCCAGCAGCCATACTAGCGGGGGGTTGTCCAGAAACATTCAGTACTTC. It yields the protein CASSHTSGGLSRNIQYF.

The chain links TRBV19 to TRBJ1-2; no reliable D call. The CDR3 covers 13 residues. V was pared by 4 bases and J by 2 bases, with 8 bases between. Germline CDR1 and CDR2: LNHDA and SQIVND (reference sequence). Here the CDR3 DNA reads TGTGCCAGTAGTAAGGAGGGAAACTATGGCTACACCTTC. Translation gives CASSKEGNYGYTF.

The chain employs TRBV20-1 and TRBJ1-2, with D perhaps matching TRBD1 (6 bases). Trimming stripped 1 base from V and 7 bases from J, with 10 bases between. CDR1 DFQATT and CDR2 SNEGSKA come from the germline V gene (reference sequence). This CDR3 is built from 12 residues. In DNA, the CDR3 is TGCAGTGCTAGAGCCAGGGGAGTTGGCTACACCTTC. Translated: CSARARGVGYTF.

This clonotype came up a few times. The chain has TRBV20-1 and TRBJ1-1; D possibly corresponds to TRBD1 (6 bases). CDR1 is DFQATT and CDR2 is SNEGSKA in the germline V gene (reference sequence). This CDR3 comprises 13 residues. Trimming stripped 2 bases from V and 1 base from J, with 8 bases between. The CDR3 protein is CSARQGSNTEAFF. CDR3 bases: TGCAGTGCTAGACAGGGGTCGAACACTGAAGCTTTCTTT.

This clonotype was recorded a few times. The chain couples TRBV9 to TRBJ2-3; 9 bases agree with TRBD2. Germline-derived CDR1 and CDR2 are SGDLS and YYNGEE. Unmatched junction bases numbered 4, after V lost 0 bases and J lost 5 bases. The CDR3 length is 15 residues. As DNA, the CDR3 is TGTGCCAGCAGCGTAGTGGCTAGCGGGGTAGATACGCAGTATTTT. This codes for CASSVVASGVDTQYF.

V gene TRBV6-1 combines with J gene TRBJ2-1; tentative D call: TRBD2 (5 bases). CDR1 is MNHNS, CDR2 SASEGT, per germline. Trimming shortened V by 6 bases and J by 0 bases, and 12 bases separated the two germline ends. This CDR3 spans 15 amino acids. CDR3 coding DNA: TGTGCCAGCAGACGGACGGGGAGCTCCTACAATGAGCAGTTCTTC. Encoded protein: CASRRTGSSYNEQFF.

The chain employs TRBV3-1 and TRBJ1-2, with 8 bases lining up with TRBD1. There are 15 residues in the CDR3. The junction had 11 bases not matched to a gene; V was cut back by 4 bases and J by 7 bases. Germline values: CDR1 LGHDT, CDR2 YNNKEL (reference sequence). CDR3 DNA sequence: TGTGCCAGCAGCCGAAAAGGGCAGGGGGCCGGTGGCTACACCTTC. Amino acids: CASSRKGQGAGGYTF. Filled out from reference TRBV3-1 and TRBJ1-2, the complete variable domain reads DTAVSQTPKYLVTQMGNDKSIKCEQNLGHDTMYWYKQDSKKFLKIMFSYNNKELIINETVPNRFSPKSPDKAHLNLHINSLELGDSAVYFCASSRKGQGAGGYTFGSGTRLTVV.

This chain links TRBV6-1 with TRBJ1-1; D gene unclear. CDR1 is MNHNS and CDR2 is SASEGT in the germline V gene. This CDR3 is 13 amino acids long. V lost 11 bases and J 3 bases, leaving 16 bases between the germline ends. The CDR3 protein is CAGQDLGHTEAFF. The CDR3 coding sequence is TGTGCCGGTCAGGACCTTGGGCACACTGAAGCTTTCTTT.

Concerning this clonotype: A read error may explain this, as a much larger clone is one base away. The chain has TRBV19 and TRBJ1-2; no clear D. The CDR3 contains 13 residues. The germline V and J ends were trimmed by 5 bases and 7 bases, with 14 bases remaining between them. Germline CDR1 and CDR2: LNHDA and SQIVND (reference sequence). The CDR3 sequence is CASSDRPDVGYTF. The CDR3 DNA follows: TGTGCCAGTAGTGACCGACCAGATGTTGGCTACACCTTC. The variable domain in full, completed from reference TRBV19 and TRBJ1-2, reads DGGITQSPKYLFRKEGQNVTLSCEQNLNHDAMYWYRQDPGQGLRLIYYSQIVNDFQKGDIAEGYSVSREKKESFPLTVTSAQKNPTAFYLCASSDRPDVGYTFGSGTRLTVV.

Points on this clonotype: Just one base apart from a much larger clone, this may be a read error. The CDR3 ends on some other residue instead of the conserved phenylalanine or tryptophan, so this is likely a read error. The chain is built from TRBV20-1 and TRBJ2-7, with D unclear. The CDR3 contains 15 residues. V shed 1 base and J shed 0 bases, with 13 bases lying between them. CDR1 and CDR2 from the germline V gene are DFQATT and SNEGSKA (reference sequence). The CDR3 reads CSARVTGPDSYEQYL. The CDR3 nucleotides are TGCAGTGCTAGAGTGACTGGACCTGACTCCTACGAGCAGTACCTC.

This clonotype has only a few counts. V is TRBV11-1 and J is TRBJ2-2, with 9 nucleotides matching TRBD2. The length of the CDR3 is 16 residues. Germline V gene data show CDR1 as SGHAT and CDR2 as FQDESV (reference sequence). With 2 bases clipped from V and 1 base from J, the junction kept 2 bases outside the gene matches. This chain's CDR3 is CASSLLAGENTGELFF. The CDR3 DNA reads TGTGCCAGCAGCTTATTAGCGGGGGAGAACACCGGGGAGCTGTTTTTT.

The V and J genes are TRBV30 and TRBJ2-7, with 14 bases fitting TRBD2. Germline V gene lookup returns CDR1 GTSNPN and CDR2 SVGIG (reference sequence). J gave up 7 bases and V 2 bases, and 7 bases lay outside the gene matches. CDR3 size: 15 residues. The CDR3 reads CAWSKGLAGVGEQYF. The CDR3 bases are TGTGCCTGGAGTAAGGGACTAGCGGGAGTGGGGGAGCAGTACTTC.

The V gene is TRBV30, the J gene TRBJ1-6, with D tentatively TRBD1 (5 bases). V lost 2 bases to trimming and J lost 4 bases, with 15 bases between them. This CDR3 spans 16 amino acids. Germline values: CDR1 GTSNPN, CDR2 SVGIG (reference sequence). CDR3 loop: CAWSRTGTGYNSPLHF. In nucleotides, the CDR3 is TGTGCCTGGAGTCGAACCGGGACGGGGTATAATTCACCCCTCCACTTT.

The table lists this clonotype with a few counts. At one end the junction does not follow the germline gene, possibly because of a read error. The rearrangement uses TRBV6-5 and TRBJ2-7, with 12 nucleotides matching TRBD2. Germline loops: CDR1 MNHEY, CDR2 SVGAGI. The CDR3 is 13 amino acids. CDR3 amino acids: CASRDSTSGSQVF. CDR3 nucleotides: TGTGCCAGCAGGGACTCGACTAGCGGGAGTCAAGTCTTC.

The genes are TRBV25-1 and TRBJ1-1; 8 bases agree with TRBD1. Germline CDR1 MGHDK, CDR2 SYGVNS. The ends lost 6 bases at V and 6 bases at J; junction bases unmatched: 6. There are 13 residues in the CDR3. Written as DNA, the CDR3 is TGTGCCAGCAGCATGACAGGGGTGTCTGAAGCTTTCTTT. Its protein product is CASSMTGVSEAFF.

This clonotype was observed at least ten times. The CDR3 reads CAISTGGVGTNEKLFF. In nucleotides, the CDR3 is TGTGCCATCAGTACAGGGGGCGTAGGAACTAATGAAAAACTGTTTTTT. The chain combines TRBV10-3 with TRBJ1-4, with TRBD1 matching 9 bases. Losses at the gene ends were 5 bases for V and 1 base for J; bases not matched to a gene: 5. This CDR3 contains 16 residues. From germline, CDR1 is ENHRY and CDR2 SYGVKD.

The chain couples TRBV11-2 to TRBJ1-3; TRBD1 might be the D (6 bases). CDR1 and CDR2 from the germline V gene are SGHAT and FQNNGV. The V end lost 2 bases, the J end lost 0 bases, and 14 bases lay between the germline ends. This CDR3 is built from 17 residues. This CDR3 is CASSLRGNPSSGNTIYF. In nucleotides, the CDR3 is TGTGCCAGCAGCTTAAGGGGGAACCCTAGCTCTGGAAACACCATATATTTT.

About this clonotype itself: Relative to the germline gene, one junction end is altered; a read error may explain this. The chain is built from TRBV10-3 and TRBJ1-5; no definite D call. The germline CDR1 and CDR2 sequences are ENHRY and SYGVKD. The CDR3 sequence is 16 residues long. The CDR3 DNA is TGTGCCATCAGTGTTGGGCAGGATTCTGGCAATCAGCCCCTGCATTTT. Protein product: CAISVGQDSGNQPLHF.

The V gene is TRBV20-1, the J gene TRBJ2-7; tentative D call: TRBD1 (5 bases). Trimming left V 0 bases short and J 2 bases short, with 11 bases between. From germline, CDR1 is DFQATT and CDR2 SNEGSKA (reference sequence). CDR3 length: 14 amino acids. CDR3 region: CSARDGAGTYEQYF. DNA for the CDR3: TGCAGTGCTAGAGATGGGGCCGGTACCTACGAGCAGTACTTC.

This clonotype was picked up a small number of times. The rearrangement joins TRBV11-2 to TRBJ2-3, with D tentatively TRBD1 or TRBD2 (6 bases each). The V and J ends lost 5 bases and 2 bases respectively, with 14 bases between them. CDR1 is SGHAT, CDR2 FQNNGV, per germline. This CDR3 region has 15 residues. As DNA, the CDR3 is TGTGCCAGCAGCATGCCGCGGGGACACACAGATACGCAGTATTTT. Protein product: CASSMPRGHTDTQYF.

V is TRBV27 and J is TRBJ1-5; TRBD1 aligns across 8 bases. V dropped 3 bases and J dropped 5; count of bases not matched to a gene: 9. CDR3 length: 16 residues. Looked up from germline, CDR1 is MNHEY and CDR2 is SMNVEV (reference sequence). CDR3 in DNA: TGTGCCAGCAGTTTCCAATATCAGGGGGCAGATCAGCCCCAGCATTTT. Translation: CASSFQYQGADQPQHF.

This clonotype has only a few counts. This CDR3 is CAIHTGADGYTF. CDR3 bases: TGTGCCATCCATACGGGGGCGGACGGCTACACCTTC. This chain joins TRBV2 and TRBJ1-2; possibly TRBD1 for D (6 bases). This CDR3 comprises 12 residues. CDR1 and CDR2 from the germline V gene are SNHLY and FYNNEI. V was clipped by 10 bases and J by 8 bases, with 17 bases between them. Using reference TRBV2 and TRBJ1-2 for the parts outside the CDR3, the full variable domain is EPEVTQTPSHQVTQMGQEVILRCVPISNHLYFYWYRQILGQKVEFLVSFYNNEISEKSEIFDDQFSVERPDGSNFTLKIRSTKLEDSAMYFCAIHTGADGYTFGSGTRLTVV.

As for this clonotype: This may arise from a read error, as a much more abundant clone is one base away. CDR3 amino acids: CASSTGQGNTETFF. As DNA, the CDR3 is TGTGCCAGCAGCACGGGACAGGGGAACACTGAAACTTTCTTT. The chain joins TRBV7-3 to TRBJ1-1; TRBD1 agrees at 10 bases. The CDR3 has 14 amino acids. Germline V gene sequence: CDR1 SGHTA, CDR2 FQGTGA.